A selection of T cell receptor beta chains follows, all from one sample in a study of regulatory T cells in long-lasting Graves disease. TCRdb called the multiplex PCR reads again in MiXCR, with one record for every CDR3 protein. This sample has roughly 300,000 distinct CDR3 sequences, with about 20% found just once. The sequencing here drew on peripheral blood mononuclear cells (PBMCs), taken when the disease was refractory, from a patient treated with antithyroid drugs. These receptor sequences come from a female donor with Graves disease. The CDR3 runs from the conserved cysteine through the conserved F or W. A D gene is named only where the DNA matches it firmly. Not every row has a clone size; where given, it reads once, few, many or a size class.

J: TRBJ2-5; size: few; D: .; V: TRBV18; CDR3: CASSPGLRERGETQYF; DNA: TGTGCCAGCTCACCGGGCCTCCGGGAGCGAGGGGAGACCCAGTACTTC
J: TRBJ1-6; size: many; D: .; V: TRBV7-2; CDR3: CASSLTGDRSPLHF; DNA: TGTGCCAGCAGCTTGACAGGAGATCGATCACCCCTCCACTTT
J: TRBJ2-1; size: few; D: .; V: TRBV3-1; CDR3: CASSQGTYYNEQFF; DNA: TGTGCCAGCAGCCAAGGGACCTACTACAATGAGCAGTTCTTC
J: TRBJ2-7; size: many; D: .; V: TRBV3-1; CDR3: CASSDGPIYEQYF; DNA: TGTGCCAGCAGCGACGGACCGATCTACGAGCAGTACTTC
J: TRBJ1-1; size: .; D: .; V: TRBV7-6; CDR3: CASSPIDRGLNTEAFF; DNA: TGTGCCAGCTCCCCAATTGATCGGGGTTTGAACACTGAAGCTTTCTTT
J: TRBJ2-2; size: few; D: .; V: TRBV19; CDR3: CASSTPLDRYTGELFF; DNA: TGTGCCAGTAGTACCCCGCTCGACAGATACACCGGGGAGCTGTTTTTT
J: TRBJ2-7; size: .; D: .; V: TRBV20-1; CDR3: CSARDRLENYEQYF; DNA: TGCAGTGCTAGAGATAGACTAGAGAACTACGAGCAGTACTTC
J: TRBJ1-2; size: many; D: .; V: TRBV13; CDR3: CASSLGGRDGYTF; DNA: TGTGCCAGCAGCTTAGGGGGACGGGATGGCTACACCTTC
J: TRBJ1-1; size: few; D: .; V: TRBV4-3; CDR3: CASSQDRTTILPSEAFF; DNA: TGCGCCAGCAGCCAAGACAGGACTACGATACTCCCCTCTGAAGCTTTCTTT
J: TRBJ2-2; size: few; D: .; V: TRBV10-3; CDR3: CAISEATTLTGSYTGELFF; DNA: TGTGCCATCAGTGAGGCGACCACTCTTACCGGGTCCTACACCGGGGAGCTGTTTTTT
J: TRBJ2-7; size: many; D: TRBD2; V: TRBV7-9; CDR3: CASSFPGTRAFEQYF; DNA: TGTGCCAGCAGCTTCCCCGGGACTAGAGCCTTCGAGCAGTACTTC
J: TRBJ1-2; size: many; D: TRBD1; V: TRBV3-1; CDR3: CASSQDATGRVDGYTF; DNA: TGTGCCAGCAGCCAAGATGCGACAGGGAGAGTTGACGGCTACACCTTC
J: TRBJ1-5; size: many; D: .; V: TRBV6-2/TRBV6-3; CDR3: CASSYPGFRQPQHF; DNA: TGTGCCAGCAGTTACCCAGGGTTTCGTCAGCCCCAGCATTTT
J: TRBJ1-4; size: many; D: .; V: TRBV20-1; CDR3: CSARNRNEKLFF; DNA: TGCAGTGCTAGAAACAGAAATGAAAAACTGTTTTTT
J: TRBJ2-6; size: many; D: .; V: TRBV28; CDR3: CASSEWAIVGANVLTF; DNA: TGTGCCAGCAGTGAATGGGCTATAGTTGGGGCCAACGTCCTGACTTTC
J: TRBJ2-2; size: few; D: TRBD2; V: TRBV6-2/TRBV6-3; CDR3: CASRYHRLAGGAGELFF; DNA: TGTGCCAGCAGATACCACCGTTTAGCGGGGGGCGCCGGGGAGCTGTTTTTT
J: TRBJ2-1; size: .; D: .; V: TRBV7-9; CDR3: CASSSTRGAAEYNEQFF; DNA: TGTGCCAGCAGCTCCACACGTGGGGCGGCTGAGTACAATGAGCAGTTCTTC
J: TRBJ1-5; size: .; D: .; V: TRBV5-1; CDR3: CASSQPTGGSNQPQHF; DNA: TGCGCCAGCAGCCAACCCACGGGAGGTAGCAATCAGCCCCAGCATTTT
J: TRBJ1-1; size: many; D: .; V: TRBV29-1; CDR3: CSVRSQLVPDTEAFF; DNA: TGCAGCGTTAGATCACAGTTGGTGCCTGACACTGAAGCTTTCTTT
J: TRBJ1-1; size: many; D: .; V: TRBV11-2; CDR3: CASSSLGGLNTEAFF; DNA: TGTGCCAGCAGCTCCCTGGGGGGTTTGAACACTGAAGCTTTCTTT
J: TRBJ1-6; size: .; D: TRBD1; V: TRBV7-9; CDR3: CASSLDGARQGFNSPLHF; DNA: TGTGCCAGCAGCTTAGATGGGGCGAGACAGGGATTTAATTCACCCCTCCACTTT
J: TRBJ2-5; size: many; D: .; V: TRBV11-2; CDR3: CASSLVAGGQETQYF; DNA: TGTGCCAGCAGCTTAGTGGCAGGGGGGCAAGAGACCCAGTACTTC
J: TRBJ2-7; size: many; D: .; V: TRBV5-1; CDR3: CASSFDSTPYEQYF; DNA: TGCGCCAGCAGCTTCGACAGCACCCCCTACGAGCAGTACTTC
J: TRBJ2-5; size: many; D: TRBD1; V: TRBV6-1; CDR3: CASKGQGGETQYF; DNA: TGTGCCAGCAAAGGACAGGGAGGAGAGACCCAGTACTTC
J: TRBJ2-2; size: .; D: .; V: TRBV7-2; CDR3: CASSPLGGLTNTGELFF; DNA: TGTGCCAGCAGCCCATTGGGAGGACTAACGAACACCGGGGAGCTGTTTTTT
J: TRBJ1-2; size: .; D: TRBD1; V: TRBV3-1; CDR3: CASSPWTGGEYGYTF; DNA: TGTGCCAGCAGCCCGTGGACAGGGGGCGAGTATGGCTACACCTTC
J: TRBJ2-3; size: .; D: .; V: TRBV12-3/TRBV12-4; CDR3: CASSLGRRTSTDTQYF; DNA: TGTGCCAGCAGTTTGGGGCGGAGGACTAGCACAGATACGCAGTATTTT
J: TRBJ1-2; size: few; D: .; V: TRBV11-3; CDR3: CASSLGHVNYGYTF; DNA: TGTGCCAGCAGCTTAGGCCACGTTAACTATGGCTACACCTTC
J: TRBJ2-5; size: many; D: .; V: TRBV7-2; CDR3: CASSLQGSRRTQYF; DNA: TGTGCCAGCAGCTTACAAGGCTCCCGGCGAACCCAGTACTTC
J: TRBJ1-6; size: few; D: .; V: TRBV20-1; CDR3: CSARLWPSYNSPLHF; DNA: TGCAGTGCTAGACTCTGGCCCTCCTATAATTCACCCCTCCACTTT
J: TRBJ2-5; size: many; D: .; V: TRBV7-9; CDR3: CASSLEAGETQYF; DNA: TGTGCCAGCAGCTTAGAGGCCGGAGAGACCCAGTACTTC
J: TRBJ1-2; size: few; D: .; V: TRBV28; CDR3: CASSLPLYRARYGYTF; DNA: TGTGCCAGCAGTCTCCCCCTTTACAGGGCCCGCTATGGCTACACCTTC
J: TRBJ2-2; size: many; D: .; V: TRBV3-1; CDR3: CASSQGRGELFF; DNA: TGTGCCAGCAGCCAGGGTCGCGGGGAGCTGTTTTTT
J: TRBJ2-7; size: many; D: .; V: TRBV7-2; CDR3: CASSLGFIEAYEQYF; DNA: TGTGCCAGCAGCTTAGGGTTCATTGAGGCCTACGAGCAGTACTTC
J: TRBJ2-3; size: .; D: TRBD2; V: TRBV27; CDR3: CASSTGLALITDTQYF; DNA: TGTGCCAGCAGTACGGGACTAGCGTTAATCACAGATACGCAGTATTTT
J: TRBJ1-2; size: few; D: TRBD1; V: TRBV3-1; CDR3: CASSAIPPLGQGGNYGYTF; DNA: TGTGCCAGCAGCGCCATACCCCCTCTGGGACAGGGCGGGAACTATGGCTACACCTTC
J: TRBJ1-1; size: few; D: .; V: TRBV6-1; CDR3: CASRPHRTGNTEAFF; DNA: TGTGCCAGCAGACCTCACCGGACGGGGAACACTGAAGCTTTCTTT
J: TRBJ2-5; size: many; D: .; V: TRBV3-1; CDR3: CASSQDLAGPQETQYF; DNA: TGTGCCAGCAGCCAAGATCTGGCAGGACCCCAAGAGACCCAGTACTTC
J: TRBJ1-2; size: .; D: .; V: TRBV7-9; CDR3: CASSRTQNGYTF; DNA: TGTGCCAGCTCACGGACACAAAATGGCTACACCTTC
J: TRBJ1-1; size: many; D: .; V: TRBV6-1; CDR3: CASTRTVNTEAFF; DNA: TGTGCCAGCACGCGGACAGTGAACACTGAAGCTTTCTTT
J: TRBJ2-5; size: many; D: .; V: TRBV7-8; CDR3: CASSFETGYQETQYF; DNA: TGTGCCAGCAGCTTTGAGACAGGTTACCAAGAGACCCAGTACTTC
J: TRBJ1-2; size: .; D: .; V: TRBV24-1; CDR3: CATSDQGKNYGYTF; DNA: TGTGCCACCAGTGACCAGGGGAAGAACTATGGCTACACCTTC
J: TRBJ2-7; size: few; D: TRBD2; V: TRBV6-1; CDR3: CASSQTSGARFF; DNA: TGTGCCAGCAGTCAGACTAGCGGGGCCCGATTCTTC
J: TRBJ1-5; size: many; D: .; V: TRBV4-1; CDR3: CASSHNNQPQHF; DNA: TGCGCCAGCAGCCACAACAATCAGCCCCAGCATTTT
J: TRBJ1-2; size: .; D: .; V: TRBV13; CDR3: CASSPRGPIGYTF; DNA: TGTGCCAGCAGCCCGAGGGGCCCTATAGGCTACACCTTC
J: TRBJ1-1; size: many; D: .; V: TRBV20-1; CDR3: CSASGQMNTEAFF; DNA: TGCAGTGCTAGTGGACAGATGAACACTGAAGCTTTCTTT
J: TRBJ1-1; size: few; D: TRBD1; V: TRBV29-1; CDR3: CSVPLDRERTEAFF; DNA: TGCAGCGTCCCCCTAGACAGGGAGAGGACTGAAGCTTTCTTT
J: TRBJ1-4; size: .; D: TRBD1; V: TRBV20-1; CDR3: CSARGVGRGPGTNEKLFF; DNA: TGCAGTGCTAGAGGGGTCGGGAGGGGGCCCGGAACTAATGAAAAACTGTTTTTT